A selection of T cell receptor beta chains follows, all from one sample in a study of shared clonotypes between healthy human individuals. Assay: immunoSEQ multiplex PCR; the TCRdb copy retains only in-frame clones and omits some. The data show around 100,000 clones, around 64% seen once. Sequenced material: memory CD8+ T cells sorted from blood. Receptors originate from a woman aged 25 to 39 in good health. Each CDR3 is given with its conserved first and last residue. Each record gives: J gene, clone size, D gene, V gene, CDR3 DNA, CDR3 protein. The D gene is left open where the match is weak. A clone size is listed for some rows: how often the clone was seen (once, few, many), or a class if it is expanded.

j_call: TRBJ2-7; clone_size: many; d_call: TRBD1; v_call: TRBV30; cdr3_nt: TGTGCCTGGAGTCCACCAGGACAGGTCTACGAGCAGTACTTC; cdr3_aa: CAWSPPGQVYEQYF
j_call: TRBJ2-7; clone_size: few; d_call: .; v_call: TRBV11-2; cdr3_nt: TGTGCCAGCAGATCACACAGGGAAGGGGAGCAGTACTTC; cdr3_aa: CASRSHREGEQYF
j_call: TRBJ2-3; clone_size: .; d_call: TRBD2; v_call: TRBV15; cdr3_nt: TGTGCCACCAGCAGAGCGAGCGGGAGGGCCGGATCAGATACGCAGTATTTT; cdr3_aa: CATSRASGRAGSDTQYF
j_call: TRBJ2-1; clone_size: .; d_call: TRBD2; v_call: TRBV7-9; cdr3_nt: TGTGCCAGCAGCTTACCTCTAGCGGGAGAGGAGTTCTTC; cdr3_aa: CASSLPLAGEEFF
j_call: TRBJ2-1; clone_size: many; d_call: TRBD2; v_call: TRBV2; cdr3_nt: TGTGCCAGCAGTGAATTTGGTGGACGAAACCTAGCGGACAACAATGAGCAGTTCTTC; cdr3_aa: CASSEFGGRNLADNNEQFF
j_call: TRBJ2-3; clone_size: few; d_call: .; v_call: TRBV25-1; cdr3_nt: TGTGCCAGCAGTGAAACAGGGAGGAGGGATACGCAGTATTTT; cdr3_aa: CASSETGRRDTQYF
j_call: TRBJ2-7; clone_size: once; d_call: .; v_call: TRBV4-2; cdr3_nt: TGTGCCAGCAGCCAACGGGGGTTATTGAGGGCCTACGAGCAGTACTTC; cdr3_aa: CASSQRGLLRAYEQYF
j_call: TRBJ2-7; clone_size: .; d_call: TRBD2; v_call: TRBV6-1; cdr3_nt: TGTGCCAGCAGGGGTAGCGGGGGACCCTACGAGCAGTACTTC; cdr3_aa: CASRGSGGPYEQYF
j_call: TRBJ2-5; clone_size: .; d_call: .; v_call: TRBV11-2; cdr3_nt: TGTGCCAGCAGCACAGAGACCCAGTACTTC; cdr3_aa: CASSTETQYF
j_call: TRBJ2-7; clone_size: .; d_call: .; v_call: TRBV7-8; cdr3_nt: TGTGCCAGCAGCCGGGCACTAACCTACGAGCAGTACTTC; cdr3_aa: CASSRALTYEQYF
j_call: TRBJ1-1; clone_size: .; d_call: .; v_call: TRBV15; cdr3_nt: TGTGCCACCAGCAGAACCGGGACACCGTCTACCGTTAACACTGAAGCTTTCTTT; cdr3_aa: CATSRTGTPSTVNTEAFF
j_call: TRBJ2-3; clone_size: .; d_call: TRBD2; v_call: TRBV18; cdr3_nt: TGTGCCAGCTCACCGCGGGAGGTCACAGATACGCAGTATTTT; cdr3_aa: CASSPREVTDTQYF
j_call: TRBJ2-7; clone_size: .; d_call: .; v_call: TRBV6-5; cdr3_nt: TGTGCCAGCAGTATAACCCGGGAGAACCTTTACGAGCAGTACTTC; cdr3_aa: CASSITRENLYEQYF
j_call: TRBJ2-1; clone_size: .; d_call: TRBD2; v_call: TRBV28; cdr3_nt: TGTGCCAGCAGTACTAGACTAGCCGATAGCTCCTACAATGAGCAGTTCTTC; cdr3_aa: CASSTRLADSSYNEQFF
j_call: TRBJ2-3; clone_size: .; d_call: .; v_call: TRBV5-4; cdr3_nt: TGTGCCAGCAGCTTGGCTGGGGGCACAGATACGCAGTATTTT; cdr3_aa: CASSLAGGTDTQYF
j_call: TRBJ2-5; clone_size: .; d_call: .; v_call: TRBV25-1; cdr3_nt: TGTGCCAGCAGCCCAGACAAAGGACAGTCTGGGCAGTACTTC; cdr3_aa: CASSPDKGQSGQYF
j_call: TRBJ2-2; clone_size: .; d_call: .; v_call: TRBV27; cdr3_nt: TGTGCCAGCAGTTTATCGTTGAAGGGGGCCGGGGAGCTGTTTTTT; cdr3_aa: CASSLSLKGAGELFF
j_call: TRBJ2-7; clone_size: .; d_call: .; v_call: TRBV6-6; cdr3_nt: TGTGCCAGCAGTTACTCGGAGGCAACCTCCTACGAGCAGTACTTC; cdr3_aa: CASSYSEATSYEQYF
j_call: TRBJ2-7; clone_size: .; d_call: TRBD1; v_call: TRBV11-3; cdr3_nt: TGTGCCAGCAGCCCACTTAAGCCGGGACAGGGGAGGTACGAGCAGTACTTC; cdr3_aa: CASSPLKPGQGRYEQYF
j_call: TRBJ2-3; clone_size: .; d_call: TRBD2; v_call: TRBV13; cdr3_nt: TGTGCCAGCAGCGATACTAGCGGGAGGACAGATACGCAGTATTTT; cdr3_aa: CASSDTSGRTDTQYF
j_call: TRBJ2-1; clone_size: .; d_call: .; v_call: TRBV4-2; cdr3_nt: TGTGCCAGCAGCCAGAGAGGTGGGGATGAGCAGTTCTTC; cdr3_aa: CASSQRGGDEQFF
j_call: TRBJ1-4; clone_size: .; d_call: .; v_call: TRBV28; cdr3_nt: TGTGCCAGCAGTTCCGGACAGCCAGGAAATGAAAAACTGTTTTTT; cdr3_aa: CASSSGQPGNEKLFF
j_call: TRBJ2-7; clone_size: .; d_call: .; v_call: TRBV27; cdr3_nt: TGTGCCAGCAGTACCTCCTACTACGAGCAGTACTTC; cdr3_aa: CASSTSYYEQYF
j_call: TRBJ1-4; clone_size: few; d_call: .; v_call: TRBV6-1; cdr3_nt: TGTGCCAGCAGTGAAGCCACGGGACGGTTTAATGAAAAACTGTTTTTT; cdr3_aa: CASSEATGRFNEKLFF
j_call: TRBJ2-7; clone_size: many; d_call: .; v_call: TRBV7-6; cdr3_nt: TGTGCCAGCAGCTCCGGACCGAACTACGAGCAGTACTTC; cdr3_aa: CASSSGPNYEQYF
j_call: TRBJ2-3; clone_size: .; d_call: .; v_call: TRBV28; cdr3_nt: TGTGCCAGCAATCGTCAGGGTTGGAATACGCAGTATTTT; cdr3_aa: CASNRQGWNTQYF
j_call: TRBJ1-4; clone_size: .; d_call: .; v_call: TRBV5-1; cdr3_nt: TGCGCCAGCAGCGTGGACAGTACTAATGAAAAACTGTTTTTT; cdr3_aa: CASSVDSTNEKLFF
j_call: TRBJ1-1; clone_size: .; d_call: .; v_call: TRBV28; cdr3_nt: TGTGCCAGCAGTTTATGGTGGATGGGCCGCATCCCTGAAGCTTTCTTT; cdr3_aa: CASSLWWMGRIPEAFF
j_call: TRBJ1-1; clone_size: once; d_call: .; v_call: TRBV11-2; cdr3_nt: TGTGCCAGCAGCTTAGCCAGGGGTGTTATCGGGGCTTTCTTT; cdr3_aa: CASSLARGVIGAFF
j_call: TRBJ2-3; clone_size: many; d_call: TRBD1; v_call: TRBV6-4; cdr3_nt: TGTGCCAGCAGTGACGGACAGGGGGCAGATACGCAGTATTTT; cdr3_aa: CASSDGQGADTQYF
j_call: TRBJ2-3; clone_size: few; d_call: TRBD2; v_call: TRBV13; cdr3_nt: TGTGCCAGCAGCCCAAAGGACGGGAGGGCTGGGGTAGATACGCAGTATTTT; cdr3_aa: CASSPKDGRAGVDTQYF
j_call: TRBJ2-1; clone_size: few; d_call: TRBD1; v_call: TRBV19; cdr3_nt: TGTGCCAGTAGTCCACGACAGGGGGCGAGGGATGAGCAGTTCTTC; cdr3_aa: CASSPRQGARDEQFF
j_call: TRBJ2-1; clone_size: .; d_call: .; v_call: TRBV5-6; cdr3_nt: TGTGCCAGCAGCTTGTTCCATGAGCAGTTCTTC; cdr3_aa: CASSLFHEQFF
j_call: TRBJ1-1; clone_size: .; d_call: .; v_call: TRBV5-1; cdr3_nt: TGCGCCAGCAGCCAGGACGGACGGAGGGGCACTGAAGCTTTCTTT; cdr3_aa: CASSQDGRRGTEAFF
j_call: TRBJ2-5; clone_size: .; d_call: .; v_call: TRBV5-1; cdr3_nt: TGCGCCAGCAGCTTGGTGGGTTACCAAGAGACCCAGTACTTC; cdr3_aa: CASSLVGYQETQYF
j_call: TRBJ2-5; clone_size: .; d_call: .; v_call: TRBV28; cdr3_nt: TGTGCCAGCAGTTTTAGGATAGCGCAACACCAAGAGACCCAGTACTTC; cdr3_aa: CASSFRIAQHQETQYF
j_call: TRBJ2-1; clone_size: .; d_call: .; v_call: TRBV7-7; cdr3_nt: TGTGCCAGCAGCTTAGGGAGCGCATACAATGAGCAGTTCTTC; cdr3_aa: CASSLGSAYNEQFF
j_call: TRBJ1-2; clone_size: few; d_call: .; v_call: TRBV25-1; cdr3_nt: TGTGCCAGCAGCGACGGGAAACGGAACTATGGCTACACCTTC; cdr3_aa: CASSDGKRNYGYTF
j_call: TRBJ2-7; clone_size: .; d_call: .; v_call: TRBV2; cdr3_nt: TGTGCCAGCAGTGAACAGATCTACGAGCAGTACTTC; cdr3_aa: CASSEQIYEQYF
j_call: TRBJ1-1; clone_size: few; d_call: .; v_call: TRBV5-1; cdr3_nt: TGCGCCAGCAGCTTCTCAGTTAGGAACACTGAAGCTTTCTTT; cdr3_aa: CASSFSVRNTEAFF
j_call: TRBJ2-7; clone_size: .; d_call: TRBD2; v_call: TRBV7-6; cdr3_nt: TGTGCCAGCAGCTTAGTAGCGGGCTACCCTGGAGAGCAGTACTTC; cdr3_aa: CASSLVAGYPGEQYF
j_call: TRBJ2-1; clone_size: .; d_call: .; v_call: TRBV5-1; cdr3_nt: TGCGCCAGCAGCTCACTTGCTGGCTACATGTTTAAGTATGAGCAGTTCTTC; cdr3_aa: CASSSLAGYMFKYEQFF